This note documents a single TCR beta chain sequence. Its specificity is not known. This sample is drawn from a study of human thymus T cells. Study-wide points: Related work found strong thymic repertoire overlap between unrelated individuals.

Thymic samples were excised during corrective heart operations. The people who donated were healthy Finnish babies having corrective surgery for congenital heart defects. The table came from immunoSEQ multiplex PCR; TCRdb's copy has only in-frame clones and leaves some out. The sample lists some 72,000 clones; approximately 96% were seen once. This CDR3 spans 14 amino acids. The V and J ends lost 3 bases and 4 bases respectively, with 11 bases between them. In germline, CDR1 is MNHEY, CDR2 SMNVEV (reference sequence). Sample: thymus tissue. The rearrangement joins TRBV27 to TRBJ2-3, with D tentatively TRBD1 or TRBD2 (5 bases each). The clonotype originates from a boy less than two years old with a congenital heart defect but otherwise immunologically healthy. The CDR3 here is CASSLDQGADTQYF. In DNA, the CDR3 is TGTGCCAGCAGTTTGGATCAGGGAGCAGATACGCAGTATTTT.